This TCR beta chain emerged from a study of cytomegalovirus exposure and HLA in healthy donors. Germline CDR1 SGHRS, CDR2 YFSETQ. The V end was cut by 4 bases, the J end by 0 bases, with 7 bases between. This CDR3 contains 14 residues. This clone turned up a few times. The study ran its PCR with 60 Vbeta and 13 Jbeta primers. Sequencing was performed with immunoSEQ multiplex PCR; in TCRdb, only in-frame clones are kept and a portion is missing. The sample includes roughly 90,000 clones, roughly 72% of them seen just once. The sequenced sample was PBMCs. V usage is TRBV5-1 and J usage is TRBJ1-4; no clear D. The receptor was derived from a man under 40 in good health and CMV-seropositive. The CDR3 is CASSLGATNEKLFF. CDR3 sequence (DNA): TGCGCCAGCAGCCTCGGTGCAACTAATGAAAAACTGTTTTTT.